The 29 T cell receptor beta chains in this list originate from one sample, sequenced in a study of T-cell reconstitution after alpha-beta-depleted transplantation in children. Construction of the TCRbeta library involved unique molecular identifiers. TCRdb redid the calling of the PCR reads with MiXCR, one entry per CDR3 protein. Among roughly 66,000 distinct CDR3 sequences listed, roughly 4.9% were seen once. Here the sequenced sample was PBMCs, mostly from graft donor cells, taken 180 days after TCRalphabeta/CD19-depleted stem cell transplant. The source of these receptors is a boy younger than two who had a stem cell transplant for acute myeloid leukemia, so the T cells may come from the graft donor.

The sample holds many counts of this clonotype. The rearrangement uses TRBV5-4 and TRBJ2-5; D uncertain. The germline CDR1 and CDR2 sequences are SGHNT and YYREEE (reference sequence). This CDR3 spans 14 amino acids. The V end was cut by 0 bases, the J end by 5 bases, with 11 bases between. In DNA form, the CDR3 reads TGTGCCAGCAGCTTGGTCCAGGACGGCGAGACCCAGTACTTC. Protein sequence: CASSLVQDGETQYF.

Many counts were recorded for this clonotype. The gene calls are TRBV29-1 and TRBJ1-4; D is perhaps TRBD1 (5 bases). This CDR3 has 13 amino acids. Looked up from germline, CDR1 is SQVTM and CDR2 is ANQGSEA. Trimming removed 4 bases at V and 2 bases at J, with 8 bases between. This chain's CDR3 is CSVAGRTNEKLFF. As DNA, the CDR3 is TGCAGCGTTGCAGGGCGGACTAATGAAAAACTGTTTTTT. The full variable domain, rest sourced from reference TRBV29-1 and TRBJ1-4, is SAVISQKPSRDICQRGTSLTIQCQVDSQVTMMFWYRQQPGQSLTLIATANQGSEATYESGFVIDKFPISRPNLTFSTLTVSNMSPEDSSIYLCSVAGRTNEKLFFGSGTQLSVL.

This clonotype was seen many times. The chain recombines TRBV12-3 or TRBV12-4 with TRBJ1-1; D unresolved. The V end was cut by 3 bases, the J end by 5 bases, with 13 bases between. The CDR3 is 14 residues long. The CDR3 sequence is CASSLAQKGTEAFF. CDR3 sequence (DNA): TGTGCCAGCAGTTTGGCACAGAAAGGGACTGAAGCTTTCTTT.

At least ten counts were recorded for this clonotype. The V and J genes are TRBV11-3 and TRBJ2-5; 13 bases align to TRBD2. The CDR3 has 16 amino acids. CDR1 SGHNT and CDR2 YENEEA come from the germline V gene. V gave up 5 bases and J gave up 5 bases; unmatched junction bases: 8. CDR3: CASSGRLAGGRETQYF. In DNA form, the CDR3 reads TGTGCCAGCAGCGGCCGACTAGCGGGGGGCCGGGAGACCCAGTACTTC.

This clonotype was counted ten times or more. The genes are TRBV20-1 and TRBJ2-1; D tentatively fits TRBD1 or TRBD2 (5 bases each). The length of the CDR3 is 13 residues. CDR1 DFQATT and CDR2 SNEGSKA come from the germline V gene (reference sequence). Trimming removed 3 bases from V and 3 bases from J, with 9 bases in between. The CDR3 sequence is CSARGPFYNEQFF. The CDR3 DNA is TGCAGTGCTAGGGGACCTTTCTACAATGAGCAGTTCTTC.

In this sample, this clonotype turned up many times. Written as DNA, the CDR3 is TGCGCCAGCAGCCGAGTTGGACAGAGCTCTGGGGCCAACGTCCTGACTTTC. This encodes CASSRVGQSSGANVLTF. The J gene is TRBJ2-6, the V gene TRBV5-1; TRBD1 might be the D (6 bases). The CDR3 loop spans 17 amino acids. CDR1 SGHRS and CDR2 YFSETQ come from the germline V gene. Trimming removed 4 bases from V and 0 bases from J, with 14 bases in between.

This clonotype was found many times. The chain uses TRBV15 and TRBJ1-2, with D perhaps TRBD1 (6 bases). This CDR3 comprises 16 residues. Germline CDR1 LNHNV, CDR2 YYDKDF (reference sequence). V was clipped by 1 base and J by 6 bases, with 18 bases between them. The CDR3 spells CATSRGDGGPYNGYTF. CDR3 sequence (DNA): TGTGCCACCAGCAGAGGGGACGGGGGGCCTTATAATGGCTACACCTTC.

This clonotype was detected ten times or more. DNA for the CDR3: TGCGCCAGCAGCCAATCCTATCGTGGGTCTTTCTACGAGCAGTACTTC. Its protein is CASSQSYRGSFYEQYF. This chain links TRBV4-3 with TRBJ2-7; D is undetermined. The ends were cut back, 2 bases at V and 3 bases at J, with 17 bases in the middle. The CDR3 loop spans 16 amino acids. The germline CDR1 and CDR2 sequences are LGHNA and YSLEER.

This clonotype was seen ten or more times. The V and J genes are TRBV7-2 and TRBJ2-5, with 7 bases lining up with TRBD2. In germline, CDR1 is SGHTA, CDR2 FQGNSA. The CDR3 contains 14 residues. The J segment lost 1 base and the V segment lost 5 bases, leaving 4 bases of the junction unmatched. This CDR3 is CASSRAGLQETQYF. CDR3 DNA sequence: TGTGCCAGCAGCCGAGCGGGGCTCCAAGAGACCCAGTACTTC.

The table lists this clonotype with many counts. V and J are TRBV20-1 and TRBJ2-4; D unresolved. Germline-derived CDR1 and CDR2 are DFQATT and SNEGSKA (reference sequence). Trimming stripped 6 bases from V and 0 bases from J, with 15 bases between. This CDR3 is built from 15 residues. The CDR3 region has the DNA TGCAGTGCCGCTTCGGCAGCCGAAGCCAAAAACATTCAGTACTTC. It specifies CSAASAAEAKNIQYF.

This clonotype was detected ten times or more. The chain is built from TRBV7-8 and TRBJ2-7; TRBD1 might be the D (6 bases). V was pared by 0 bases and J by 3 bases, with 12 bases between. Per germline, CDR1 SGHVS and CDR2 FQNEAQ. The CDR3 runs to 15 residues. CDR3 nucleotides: TGTGCCAGCAGCTTAGCGCTTGCCAGGGGCTACGAGCAGTACGTC. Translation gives CASSLALARGYEQYV.

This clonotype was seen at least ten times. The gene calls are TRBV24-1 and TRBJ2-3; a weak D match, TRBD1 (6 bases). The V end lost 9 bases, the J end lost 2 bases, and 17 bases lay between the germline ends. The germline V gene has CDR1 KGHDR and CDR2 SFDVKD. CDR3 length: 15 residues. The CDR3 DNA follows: TGTGCCACCCCAGGGGCAAACGATCCCACAGATACGCAGTATTTT. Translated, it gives CATPGANDPTDTQYF.

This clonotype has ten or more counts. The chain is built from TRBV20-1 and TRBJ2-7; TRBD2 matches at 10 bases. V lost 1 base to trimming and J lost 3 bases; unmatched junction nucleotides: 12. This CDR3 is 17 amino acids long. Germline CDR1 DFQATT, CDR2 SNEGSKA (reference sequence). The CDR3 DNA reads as TGCAGTGCTAGAGGGCGGTCCAGAGGACTAGCGGTCTACGAGCAGTACGTC. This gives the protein CSARGRSRGLAVYEQYV.

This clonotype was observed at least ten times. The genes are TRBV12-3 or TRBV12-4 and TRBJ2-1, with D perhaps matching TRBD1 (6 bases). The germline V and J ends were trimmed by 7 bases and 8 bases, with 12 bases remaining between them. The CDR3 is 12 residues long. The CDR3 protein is CASTFGGHEQFF. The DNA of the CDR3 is TGTGCCAGCACCTTTGGGGGCCATGAGCAGTTCTTC.

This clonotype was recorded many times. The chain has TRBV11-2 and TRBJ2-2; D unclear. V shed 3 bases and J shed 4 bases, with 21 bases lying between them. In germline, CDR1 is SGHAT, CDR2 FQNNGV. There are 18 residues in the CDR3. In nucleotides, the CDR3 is TGTGCCAGCAGCTTTGGGGAAATCGGGTTAGGTTTCACCGGGGAGCTGTTTTTT. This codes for CASSFGEIGLGFTGELFF.

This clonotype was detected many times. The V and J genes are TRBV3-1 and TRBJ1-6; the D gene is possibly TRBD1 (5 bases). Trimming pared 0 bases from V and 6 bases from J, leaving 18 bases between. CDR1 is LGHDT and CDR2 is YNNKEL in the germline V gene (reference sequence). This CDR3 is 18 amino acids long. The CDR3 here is CASSQERGSTIANSPLHF. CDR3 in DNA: TGTGCCAGCAGCCAAGAAAGGGGTTCGACAATCGCTAATTCACCCCTCCACTTT.

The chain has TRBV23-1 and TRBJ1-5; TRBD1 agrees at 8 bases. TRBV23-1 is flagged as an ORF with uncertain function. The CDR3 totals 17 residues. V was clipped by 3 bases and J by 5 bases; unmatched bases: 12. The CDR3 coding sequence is TGCGCCAGCAGTCAGCCGTGCCGGGACAGGTTATATCAGCCCCAGCATTTT. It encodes CASSQPCRDRLYQPQHF.

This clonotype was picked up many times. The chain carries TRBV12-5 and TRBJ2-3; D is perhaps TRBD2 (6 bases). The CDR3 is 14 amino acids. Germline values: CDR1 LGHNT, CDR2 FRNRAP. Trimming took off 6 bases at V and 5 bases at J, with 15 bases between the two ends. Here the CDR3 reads CASGRDPEGDTQYF. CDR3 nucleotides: TGTGCTAGTGGACGGGACCCGGAGGGAGATACGCAGTATTTT.

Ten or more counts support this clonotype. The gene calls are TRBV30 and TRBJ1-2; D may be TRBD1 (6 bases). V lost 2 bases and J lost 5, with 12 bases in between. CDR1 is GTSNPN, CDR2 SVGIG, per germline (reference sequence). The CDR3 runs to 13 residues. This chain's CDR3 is CAWSFRTEYGYTF. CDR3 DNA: TGTGCCTGGAGTTTCCGGACAGAATATGGCTACACCTTC.

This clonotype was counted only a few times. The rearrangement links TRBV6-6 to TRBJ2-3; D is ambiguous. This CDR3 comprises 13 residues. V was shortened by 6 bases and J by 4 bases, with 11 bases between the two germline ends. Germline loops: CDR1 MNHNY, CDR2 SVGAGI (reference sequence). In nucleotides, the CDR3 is TGTGCCAGCAGCCCGATCCTAGCAGATACGCAGTATTTT. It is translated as CASSPILADTQYF.

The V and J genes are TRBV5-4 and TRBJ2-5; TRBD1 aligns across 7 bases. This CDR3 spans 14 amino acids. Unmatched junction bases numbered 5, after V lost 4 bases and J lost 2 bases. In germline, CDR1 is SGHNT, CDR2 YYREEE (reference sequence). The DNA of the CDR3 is TGTGCCAGCAGCCCCGACAGGGATCAAGAGACCCAGTACTTC. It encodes CASSPDRDQETQYF.

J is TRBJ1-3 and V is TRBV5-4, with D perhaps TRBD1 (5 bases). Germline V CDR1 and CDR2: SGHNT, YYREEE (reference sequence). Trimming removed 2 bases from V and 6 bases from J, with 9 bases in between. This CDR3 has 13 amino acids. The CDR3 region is CASSFGGTNTIYF. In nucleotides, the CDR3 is TGTGCCAGCAGCTTTGGGGGGACAAACACCATATATTTT.

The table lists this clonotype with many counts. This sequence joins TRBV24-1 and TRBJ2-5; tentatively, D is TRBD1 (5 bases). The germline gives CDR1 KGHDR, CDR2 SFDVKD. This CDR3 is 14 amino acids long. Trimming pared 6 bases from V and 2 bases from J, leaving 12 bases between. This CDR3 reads CATSPQGRQETQYF. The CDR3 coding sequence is TGTGCCACCAGTCCTCAGGGAAGACAAGAGACCCAGTACTTC.

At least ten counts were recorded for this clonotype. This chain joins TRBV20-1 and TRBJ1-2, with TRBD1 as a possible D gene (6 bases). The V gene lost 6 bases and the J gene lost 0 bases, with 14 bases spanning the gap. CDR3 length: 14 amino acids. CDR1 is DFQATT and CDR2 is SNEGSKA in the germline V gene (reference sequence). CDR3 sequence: CSAVARGANYGYTF. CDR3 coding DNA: TGCAGTGCAGTGGCCAGGGGAGCTAACTATGGCTACACCTTC.

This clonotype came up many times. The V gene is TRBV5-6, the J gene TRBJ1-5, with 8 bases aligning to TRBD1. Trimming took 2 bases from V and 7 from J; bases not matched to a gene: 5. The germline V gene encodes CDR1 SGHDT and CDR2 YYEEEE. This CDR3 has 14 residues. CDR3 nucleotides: TGTGCCAGCAGCTTATGGGACAGGCGGCAGCCCCAGCATTTT. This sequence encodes CASSLWDRRQPQHF.

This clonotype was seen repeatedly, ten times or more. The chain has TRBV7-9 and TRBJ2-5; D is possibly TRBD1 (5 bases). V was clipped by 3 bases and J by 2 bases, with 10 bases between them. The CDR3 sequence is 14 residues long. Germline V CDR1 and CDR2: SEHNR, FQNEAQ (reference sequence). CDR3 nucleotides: TGTGCCAGCAGCTTGGGGCTCGTACAAGAGACCCAGTACTTC. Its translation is CASSLGLVQETQYF.

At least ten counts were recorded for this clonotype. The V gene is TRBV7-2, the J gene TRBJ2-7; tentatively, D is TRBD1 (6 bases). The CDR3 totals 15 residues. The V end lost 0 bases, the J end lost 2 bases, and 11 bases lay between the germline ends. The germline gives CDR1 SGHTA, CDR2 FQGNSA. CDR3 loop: CASSLASRGTYEQYF. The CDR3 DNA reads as TGTGCCAGCAGCTTAGCGTCCAGGGGCACCTACGAGCAGTACTTC.

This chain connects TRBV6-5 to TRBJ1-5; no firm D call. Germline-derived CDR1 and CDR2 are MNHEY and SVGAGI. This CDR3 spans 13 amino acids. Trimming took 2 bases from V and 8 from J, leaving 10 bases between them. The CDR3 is CASSYVAHKPQHF. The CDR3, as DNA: TGTGCCAGCAGTTACGTCGCGCATAAGCCCCAGCATTTT.

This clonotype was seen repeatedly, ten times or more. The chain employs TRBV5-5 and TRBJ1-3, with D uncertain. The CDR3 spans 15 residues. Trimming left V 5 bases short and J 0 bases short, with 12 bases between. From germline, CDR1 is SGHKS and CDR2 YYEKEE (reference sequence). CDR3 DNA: TGTGCCAGCAGTTGGTCCTTTAACTCTGGAAACACCATATATTTT. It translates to CASSWSFNSGNTIYF.